A single sample gave rise to the 25 T cell receptor beta chains below, sequenced in a study of regulatory T cells in long-lasting Graves disease. Time point reported: newly diagnosed GD, antithyroid drugs for less than 3 months. RNA extracted from PBMCs served as the sequencing template. Sequencing libraries for TCR beta were prepared with iRepertoire HTBI primers and Arm-PCR of CDR3 regions. A single record per CDR3 protein comes from TCRdb applying MiXCR to the multiplex PCR reads. The table records about 470,000 distinct CDR3 sequences, roughly 17% of them present only once. A further study also used this sample, focusing on T cells in Graves' hyperthyroidism and ophthalmopathy.

The starting material was peripheral blood mononuclear cells (PBMCs), obtained at new diagnosis, from a patient treated with antithyroid drugs. The origin of the receptors is a man aged 35-49 years with Graves disease.

Regarding this clonotype: A read error is likely here: a far larger clone is one base away. This chain links TRBV28 with TRBJ2-5; 7 bases line up with TRBD2. Germline V lookup: CDR1 MDHEN, CDR2 SYDVKM. J gave up 11 bases and V 6 bases, and 21 bases lay outside the gene matches. This CDR3 is 16 amino acids long. CDR3 region: CASRPGLLFSYNEQYF. CDR3 DNA: TGTGCCAGCAGACCGGGACTACTGTTCTCCTACAATGAGCAGTACTTC. The whole variable domain, filled in from reference TRBV28 and TRBJ2-5, reads DVKVTQSSRYLVKRTGEKVFLECVQDMDHENMFWYRQDPGLGLRLIYFSYDVKMKEKGDIPEGYSVSREKKERFSLILESASTNQTSMYLCASRPGLLFSYNEQYFGPGTRLLVL.

Many counts were recorded for this clonotype. The chain couples TRBV5-1 to TRBJ2-7, with 9 bases aligning to TRBD1. This CDR3 has 16 residues. Trimming removed 0 bases from V and 4 bases from J; junction bases left unmatched: 8. Germline V gene lookup returns CDR1 SGHRS and CDR2 YFSETQ. The CDR3: CASSLAPSGQGYEQYF. DNA of the CDR3: TGCGCCAGCAGCTTGGCCCCCAGCGGACAGGGGTACGAGCAGTACTTC.

In this sample, this clonotype turned up a few times. The CDR3 DNA reads as TGTGCCAGCAGTTCCGTGAGCGGACAGCCCCAGCATTTT. Translation gives CASSSVSGQPQHF. The chain recombines TRBV12-3 or TRBV12-4 with TRBJ1-5, with no clear D. V lost 4 bases and J lost 7, with 11 bases in between. The CDR3 consists of 13 residues.

This clonotype was detected ten times or more. V usage is TRBV20-1 and J usage is TRBJ2-5; TRBD2 agrees at 9 bases. The CDR3 spans 15 residues. Germline V lookup: CDR1 DFQATT, CDR2 SNEGSKA (reference sequence). V shed 3 bases and J 5 bases; nucleotides not matched to a gene: 10. CDR3 coding DNA: TGCAGTGCTAGCCCCCATAGCGGGAGTGGGGAGACCCAGTACTTC. Residues: CSASPHSGSGETQYF.

This clonotype has ten or more counts. This chain uses TRBV5-1 with TRBJ2-1; a weak D match, TRBD2 (6 bases). CDR3 size: 15 residues. CDR1 and CDR2 from the germline V gene are SGHRS and YFSETQ. V was trimmed by 0 bases and J by 4 bases, leaving 11 bases between them. CDR3 sequence reads: CASSLGGSGYNEQFF. In nucleotides, the CDR3 is TGCGCCAGCAGCTTGGGTGGTAGCGGATACAATGAGCAGTTCTTC.

Comments on this clonotype: This may stem from a read error, because a much larger clone lies one nucleotide away. The chain combines TRBV30 with TRBJ2-1; 9 bases are shared with TRBD2. This CDR3 has 16 amino acids. V lost 3 bases to trimming and J lost 4 bases; unmatched junction nucleotides: 10. CDR1 is GTSNPN and CDR2 is SVGIG in the germline V gene (reference sequence). This CDR3 is CAWRVSSGSHYNEQFF. CDR3 in DNA: TGTGCCTGGAGGGTGAGTAGCGGGAGTCATTACAATGAGCAGTTCTTC. Together with reference TRBV30 and TRBJ2-1, the CDR3 gives the full variable domain: SQTIHQWPATLVQPVGSPLSLECTVEGTSNPNLYWYRQAAGRGLQLLFYSVGIGQISSEVPQNLSASRPQDRQFILSSKKLLLSDSGFYLCAWRVSSGSHYNEQFFGPGTRLTVL.

This clonotype was seen ten or more times. The chain is built from TRBV24-1 and TRBJ1-5; D remains ambiguous. There are 14 residues in the CDR3. V lost 6 bases to trimming and J lost 0 bases, with 8 bases between them. The V gene's germline CDR1 is KGHDR and CDR2 SFDVKD. The CDR3 spells CATSRAVSNQPQHF. The CDR3 nucleotides are TGTGCCACCAGTCGGGCGGTTAGCAATCAGCCCCAGCATTTT.

This clonotype was detected only a few times. V gene TRBV29-1 combines with J gene TRBJ1-2, with D uncertain. Looked up from germline, CDR1 is SQVTM and CDR2 is ANQGSEA. Trimming pared 4 bases from V and 2 bases from J, leaving 11 bases between. CDR3 size: 13 residues. The DNA for the CDR3 is TGCAGCGTTGTCAGGTCCGAAAACTATGGCTACACCTTC. Amino acid sequence: CSVVRSENYGYTF. The whole variable domain, filled in from reference TRBV29-1 and TRBJ1-2, reads SAVISQKPSRDICQRGTSLTIQCQVDSQVTMMFWYRQQPGQSLTLIATANQGSEATYESGFVIDKFPISRPNLTFSTLTVSNMSPEDSSIYLCSVVRSENYGYTFGSGTRLTVV.

As for this clonotype: The conserved phenylalanine or tryptophan normally closing the CDR3 is absent here, so this likely arose from a read error. It is unclear where the CDR3 begins or ends on the DNA, so no DNA is shown, and the CDR3 is as TCRdb lists it. The chain carries TRBV29-1 and TRBJ1-1. Germline V gives CDR1 SQVTM, CDR2 ANQGSEA. The CDR3 totals 9 residues, both ends included. The CDR3 region is CSVERDLFY.

This clonotype was detected many times. V usage is TRBV29-1 and J usage is TRBJ1-5; 9 nucleotides line up with TRBD1. Germline assignment: CDR1 SQVTM and CDR2 ANQGSEA. V lost 4 bases and J lost 3; bases outside the gene matches: 7. CDR3 length: 15 residues. CDR3: CSVATRTGANQPQHF. CDR3 DNA: TGCAGCGTTGCAACTCGGACAGGGGCCAATCAGCCCCAGCATTTT.

In its sample, this clonotype was seen many times. The V and J genes are TRBV12-5 and TRBJ1-1, with 8 bases aligning to TRBD1. Germline trimming cut 4 bases from V and 2 bases from J; bases unmatched to any gene: 9. The CDR3 is 16 residues long. Per germline, CDR1 LGHNT and CDR2 FRNRAP. CDR3: CASGWLTGAGNTEAFF. The CDR3 coding sequence is TGTGCTAGTGGTTGGCTGACAGGGGCCGGTAACACTGAAGCTTTCTTT.

This chain connects TRBV5-1 to TRBJ2-5; TRBD2 aligns across 8 bases. V lost 2 bases to trimming and J lost 4 bases; unmatched junction nucleotides: 7. CDR1 and CDR2 (germline): SGHRS, YFSETQ. CDR3 length equals 15 residues. The CDR3 protein is CASSLNSGIGETQYF. The CDR3 DNA is TGCGCCAGCAGCTTAAATAGCGGGATCGGAGAGACCCAGTACTTC.

In its sample, this clonotype was seen a few times. V and J are TRBV3-1 and TRBJ2-7, with TRBD2 matching over 10 bases. The V gene's germline CDR1 is LGHDT and CDR2 YNNKEL (reference sequence). The CDR3 totals 15 residues. Losses at the gene ends were 4 bases for V and 4 bases for J; bases not matched to a gene: 7. CDR3 sequence: CASSPRTSGLYEQYF. CDR3 in DNA: TGTGCCAGCAGCCCCCGGACTAGCGGACTTTACGAGCAGTACTTC.

This clonotype was recorded once. This may be a read error, as it is one base from a much larger clone. The V and J genes are TRBV13 and TRBJ1-1; 9 bases match TRBD1. Germline V CDR1 and CDR2: PRHDT, FYEKMQ (reference sequence). The CDR3 has 14 residues. Trimming removed 4 bases from V and 3 bases from J; junction bases left unmatched: 3. The DNA for the CDR3 is TGTGCCAGCAGCTCCGACAGGGGGTACACTGAAGCTTTCTTT. The encoded protein is CASSSDRGYTEAFF.

Details on this clonotype: Sequence at one end of the junction differs from germline and may be a read error. V is TRBV29-1 and J is TRBJ2-3; D unclear. Germline CDR1 and CDR2: SQVTM and ANQGSEA. The CDR3 totals 12 residues. The CDR3 sequence is CNVDKGSDTQYF. CDR3 nucleotide sequence: TGCAACGTTGACAAGGGATCAGATACGCAGTATTTT.

This clonotype was counted at least ten times. The V call is TRBV10-3, the J call TRBJ2-1; a possible D gene is TRBD2 (6 bases). Looked up from germline, CDR1 is ENHRY and CDR2 is SYGVKD. Deletions cut 4 bases from V and 0 bases from J, with 10 bases between. The CDR3 contains 15 residues. Here the CDR3 reads CAISGGNSSYNEQFF. Here the CDR3 DNA reads TGTGCCATCAGTGGCGGGAATAGCTCCTACAATGAGCAGTTCTTC.

The V and J genes are TRBV15 and TRBJ2-1; D not resolved. The J call could be wrong; TRBJ2-5 is a better fit for the DNA end. Germline CDR1 LNHNV, CDR2 YYDKDF (reference sequence). This CDR3 comprises 15 residues. CDR3 bases: TGTGCCACCAGCAGAGAAACACAGAGGCAAGAGACCCAGTACTTC. This gives the protein CATSRETQRQETQYF.

This clonotype has a count of ten or more. The CDR3 reads CASSLGSLGNTEAFF. The CDR3 DNA reads as TGTGCCAGCAGTCTTGGGTCTCTCGGGAACACTGAAGCTTTCTTT. The J gene is TRBJ1-1, the V gene TRBV27, with no clear D. V lost 5 bases, J lost 1 base, and 14 bases lay in between. CDR3 length: 15 residues. Germline values: CDR1 MNHEY, CDR2 SMNVEV (reference sequence).

V is TRBV15 and J is TRBJ2-5; possible D gene TRBD2, 6 bases. V was shortened by 6 bases and J by 0 bases, with 11 bases between the two germline ends. The CDR3 runs to 14 residues. CDR1 and CDR2 (germline): LNHNV, YYDKDF (reference sequence). CDR3 bases: TGTGCCACCAGGGGGGGACTCAACCAAGAGACCCAGTACTTC. It is translated as CATRGGLNQETQYF.

This clonotype has at least ten counts. V usage is TRBV11-2 and J usage is TRBJ2-1; 7 bases line up with TRBD1. CDR1 is SGHAT and CDR2 is FQNNGV in the germline V gene. V lost 4 bases to trimming and J lost 1 base; unmatched junction nucleotides: 4. The length of the CDR3 is 15 residues. The CDR3 DNA sequence: TGTGCCAGCAGCTGGGACAGCCCTTCCTACAATGAGCAGTTCTTC. Residues: CASSWDSPSYNEQFF. The variable domain in full, completed from reference TRBV11-2 and TRBJ2-1, reads EAGVAQSPRYKIIEKRQSVAFWCNPISGHATLYWYQQILGQGPKLLIQFQNNGVVDDSQLPKDRFSAERLKGVDSTLKIQPAKLEDSAVYLCASSWDSPSYNEQFFGPGTRLTVL.

The chain uses TRBV28 and TRBJ2-6; D call uncertain. Germline CDR1 reads MDHEN; CDR2 reads SYDVKM. The germline V and J ends were trimmed by 3 bases and 1 base, with 7 bases remaining between them. There are 15 residues in the CDR3. CDR3 in amino acids: CASSLVQSGANVLTF. CDR3 sequence (DNA): TGTGCCAGCAGTTTGGTGCAGTCTGGGGCCAACGTCCTGACTTTC. Full variable domain (missing parts from reference TRBV28 and TRBJ2-6): DVKVTQSSRYLVKRTGEKVFLECVQDMDHENMFWYRQDPGLGLRLIYFSYDVKMKEKGDIPEGYSVSREKKERFSLILESASTNQTSMYLCASSLVQSGANVLTFGAGSRLTVL.

The chain couples TRBV29-1 to TRBJ2-7; D is unresolved. Trimming took 1 base from V and 1 from J, leaving 5 bases between them. Germline V lookup: CDR1 SQVTM, CDR2 ANQGSEA. This CDR3 spans 12 amino acids. As DNA, the CDR3 is TGCAGCGTTGAAGTCGAATCCTACGAGCAGTACTTC. Translated: CSVEVESYEQYF.

At least ten counts were recorded for this clonotype. The chain uses TRBV28 and TRBJ2-7; tentatively, D is TRBD2 (6 bases). This CDR3 comprises 13 residues. Between the trimmed V and J ends, which lost 3 bases and 5 bases, there was a span of 11 bases. The germline CDR1 and CDR2 sequences are MDHEN and SYDVKM. As DNA, the CDR3 is TGTGCCAGCAGTTTTGGAGGGGCCCACGAGCAGTACTTC. As protein: CASSFGGAHEQYF.

This clonotype was found many times. The J gene is TRBJ1-1, the V gene TRBV30, with D possibly matching TRBD1 (6 bases). Trimming took off 5 bases at V and 11 bases at J, with 21 bases between the two ends. Germline V gene lookup returns CDR1 GTSNPN and CDR2 SVGIG (reference sequence). The CDR3 sequence is 13 residues long. The CDR3 bases are TGTGCCTGGGAAAATACAGGGCGCCGGGATGCTTTCTTT. This sequence encodes CAWENTGRRDAFF.

The sample holds many counts of this clonotype. This rearrangement joins TRBV7-9 to TRBJ1-4, with TRBD1 matching over 10 bases. From germline, CDR1 is SEHNR and CDR2 FQNEAQ (reference sequence). The CDR3 sequence is 17 residues long. V was clipped by 4 bases and J by 6 bases; unmatched bases: 11. Here the CDR3 DNA reads TGTGCCAGCAGCTCCCGGGACAGGGGAGGAAAGGATGAAAAACTGTTTTTT. Amino acids: CASSSRDRGGKDEKLFF. The complete variable domain, with remaining parts taken from reference TRBV7-9 and TRBJ1-4, reads DTGVSQNPRHKITKRGQNVTFRCDPISEHNRLYWYRQTLGQGPEFLTYFQNEAQLEKSRLLSDRFSAERPKGSFSTLEIQRTEQGDSAMYLCASSSRDRGGKDEKLFFGSGTQLSVL.